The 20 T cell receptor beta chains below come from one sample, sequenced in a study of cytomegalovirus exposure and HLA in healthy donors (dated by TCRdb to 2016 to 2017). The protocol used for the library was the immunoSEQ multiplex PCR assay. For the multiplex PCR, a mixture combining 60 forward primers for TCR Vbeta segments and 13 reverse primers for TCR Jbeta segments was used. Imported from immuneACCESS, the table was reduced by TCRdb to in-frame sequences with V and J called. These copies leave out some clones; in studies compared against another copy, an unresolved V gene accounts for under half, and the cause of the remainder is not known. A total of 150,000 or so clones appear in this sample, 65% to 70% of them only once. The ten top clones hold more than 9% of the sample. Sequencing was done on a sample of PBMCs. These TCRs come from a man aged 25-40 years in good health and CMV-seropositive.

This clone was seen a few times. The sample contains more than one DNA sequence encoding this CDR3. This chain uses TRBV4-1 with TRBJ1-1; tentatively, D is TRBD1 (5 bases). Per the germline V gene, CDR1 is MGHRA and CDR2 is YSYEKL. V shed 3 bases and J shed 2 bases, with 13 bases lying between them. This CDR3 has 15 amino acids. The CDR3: CASSHTGTSNTEAFF. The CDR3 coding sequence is TGCGCCAGCAGCCACACCGGGACTTCTAACACTGAAGCTTTCTTT.

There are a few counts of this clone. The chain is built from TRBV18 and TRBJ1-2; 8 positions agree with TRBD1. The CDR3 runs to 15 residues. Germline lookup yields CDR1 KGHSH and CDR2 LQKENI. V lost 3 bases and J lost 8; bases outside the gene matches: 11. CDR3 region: CASSPDGTGHMGYTF. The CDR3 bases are TGTGCCAGCTCACCGGACGGGACAGGTCATATGGGCTACACCTTC.

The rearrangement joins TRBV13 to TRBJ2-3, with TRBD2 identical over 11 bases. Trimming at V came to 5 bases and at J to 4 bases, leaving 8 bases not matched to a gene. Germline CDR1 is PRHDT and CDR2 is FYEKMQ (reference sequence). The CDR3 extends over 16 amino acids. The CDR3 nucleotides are TGTGCCAGCAGCCCCAGACTAGCGGGACGCTCAGATACGCAGTATTTT. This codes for CASSPRLAGRSDTQYF.

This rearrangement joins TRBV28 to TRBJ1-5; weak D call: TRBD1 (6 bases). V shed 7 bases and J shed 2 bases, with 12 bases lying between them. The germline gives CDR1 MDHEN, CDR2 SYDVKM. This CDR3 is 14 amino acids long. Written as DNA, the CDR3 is TGTGCCAGCACCCCGACAGGAGGCAATCAGCCCCAGCATTTT. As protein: CASTPTGGNQPQHF.

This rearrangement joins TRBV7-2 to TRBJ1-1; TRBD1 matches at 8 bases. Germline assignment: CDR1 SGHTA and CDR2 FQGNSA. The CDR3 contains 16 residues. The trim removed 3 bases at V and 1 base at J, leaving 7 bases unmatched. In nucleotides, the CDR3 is TGTGCCAGCAGCTTCTTCCTGGACAGGGAGAACACTGAAGCTTTCTTT. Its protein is CASSFFLDRENTEAFF. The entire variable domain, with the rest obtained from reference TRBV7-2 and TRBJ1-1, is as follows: GAGVSQSPSNKVTEKGKDVELRCDPISGHTALYWYRQSLGQGLEFLIYFQGNSAPDKSGLPSDRFSAERTGGSVSTLTIQRTQQEDSAVYLCASSFFLDRENTEAFFGQGTRLTVV.

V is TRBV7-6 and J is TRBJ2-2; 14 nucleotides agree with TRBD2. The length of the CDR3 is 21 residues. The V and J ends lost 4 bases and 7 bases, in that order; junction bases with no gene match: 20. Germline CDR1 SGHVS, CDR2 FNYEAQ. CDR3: CASSSRRLAGGPTGTVGELFF. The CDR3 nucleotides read TGTGCCAGCAGCTCGCGTAGACTAGCGGGAGGGCCTACGGGCACGGTCGGGGAGCTGTTTTTT.

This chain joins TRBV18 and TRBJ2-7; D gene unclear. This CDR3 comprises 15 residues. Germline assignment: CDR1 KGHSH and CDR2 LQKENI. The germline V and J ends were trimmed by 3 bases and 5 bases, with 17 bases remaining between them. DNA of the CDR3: TGTGCCAGCTCACCTATGACGGGTAGGTCGGACGAGCAGTACTTC. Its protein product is CASSPMTGRSDEQYF.

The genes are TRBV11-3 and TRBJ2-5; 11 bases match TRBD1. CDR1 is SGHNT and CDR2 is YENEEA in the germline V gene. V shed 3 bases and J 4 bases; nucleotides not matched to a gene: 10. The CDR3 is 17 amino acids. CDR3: CASSFRSGTGGRETQYF. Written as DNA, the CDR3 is TGTGCCAGCAGCTTCAGATCCGGGACAGGGGGGCGAGAGACCCAGTACTTC.

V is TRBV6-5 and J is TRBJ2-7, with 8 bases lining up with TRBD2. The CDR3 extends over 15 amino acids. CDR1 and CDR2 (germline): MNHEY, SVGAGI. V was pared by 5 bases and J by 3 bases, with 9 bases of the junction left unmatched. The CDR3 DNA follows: TGTGCCAGCAGTCCATCGGGTCGGGAGGGCTACGAGCAGTACTTC. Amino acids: CASSPSGREGYEQYF.

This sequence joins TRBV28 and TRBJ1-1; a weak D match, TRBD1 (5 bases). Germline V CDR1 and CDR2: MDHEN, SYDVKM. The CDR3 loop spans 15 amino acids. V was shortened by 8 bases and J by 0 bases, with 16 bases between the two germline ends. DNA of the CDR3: TGTGCCAGCGGGGCTGGACACAATTTGAACACTGAAGCTTTCTTT. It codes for CASGAGHNLNTEAFF.

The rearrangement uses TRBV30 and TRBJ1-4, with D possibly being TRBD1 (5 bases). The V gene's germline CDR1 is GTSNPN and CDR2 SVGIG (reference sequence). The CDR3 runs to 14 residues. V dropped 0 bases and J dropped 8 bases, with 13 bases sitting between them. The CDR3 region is CAWSVLGRGEKLFF. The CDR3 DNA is TGTGCCTGGAGTGTACTGGGTAGGGGCGAAAAACTGTTTTTT.

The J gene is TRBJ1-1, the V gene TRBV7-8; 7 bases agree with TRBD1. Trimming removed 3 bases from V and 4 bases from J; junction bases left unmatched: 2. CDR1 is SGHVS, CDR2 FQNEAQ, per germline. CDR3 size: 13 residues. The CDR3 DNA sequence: TGTGCCAGCAGCTTCGAGGGGGCCACTGAAGCTTTCTTT. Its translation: CASSFEGATEAFF. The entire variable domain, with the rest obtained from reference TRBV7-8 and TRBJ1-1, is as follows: GAGVSQSPRYKVAKRGQDVALRCDPISGHVSLFWYQQALGQGPEFLTYFQNEAQLDKSGLPSDRFFAERPEGSVSTLKIQRTQQEDSAVYLCASSFEGATEAFFGQGTRLTVV.

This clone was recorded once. In DNA, the CDR3 is TGTGCCAGCAGCTTTTCGAGGAATGAGCAGTTCTTC. It is translated as CASSFSRNEQFF. This chain connects TRBV11-2 to TRBJ2-1, with D hard to call. The V end was cut by 3 bases, the J end by 7 bases, with 7 bases between. The CDR3 runs to 12 residues. The germline CDR1 and CDR2 sequences are SGHAT and FQNNGV.

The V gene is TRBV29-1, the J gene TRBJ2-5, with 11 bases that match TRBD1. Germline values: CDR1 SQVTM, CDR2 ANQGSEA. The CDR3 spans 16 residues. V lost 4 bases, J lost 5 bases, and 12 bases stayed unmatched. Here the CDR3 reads CSVGTGGAWGGETQYF. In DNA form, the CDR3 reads TGCAGCGTTGGGACAGGGGGCGCCTGGGGAGGTGAGACCCAGTACTTC. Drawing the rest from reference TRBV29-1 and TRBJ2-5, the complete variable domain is SAVISQKPSRDICQRGTSLTIQCQVDSQVTMMFWYRQQPGQSLTLIATANQGSEATYESGFVIDKFPISRPNLTFSTLTVSNMSPEDSSIYLCSVGTGGAWGGETQYFGPGTRLLVL.

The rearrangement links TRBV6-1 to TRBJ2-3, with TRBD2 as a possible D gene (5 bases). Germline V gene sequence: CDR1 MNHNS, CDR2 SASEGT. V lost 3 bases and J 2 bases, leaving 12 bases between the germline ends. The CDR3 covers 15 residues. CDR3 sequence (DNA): TGTGCCAGCAGTGATTTTGAGGGTTCCACAGATACGCAGTATTTT. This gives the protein CASSDFEGSTDTQYF.

The DNA for the CDR3 is TGTGCCAGCAGTTTGGACAGCTTTAACACTGAAGCTTTCTTT. This codes for CASSLDSFNTEAFF. The rearrangement joins TRBV6-5 to TRBJ1-1; D may be TRBD1 (6 bases). Germline V gene lookup returns CDR1 MNHEY and CDR2 SVGAGI. The V end was cut by 4 bases, the J end by 2 bases, with 11 bases between. This CDR3 is built from 14 residues.

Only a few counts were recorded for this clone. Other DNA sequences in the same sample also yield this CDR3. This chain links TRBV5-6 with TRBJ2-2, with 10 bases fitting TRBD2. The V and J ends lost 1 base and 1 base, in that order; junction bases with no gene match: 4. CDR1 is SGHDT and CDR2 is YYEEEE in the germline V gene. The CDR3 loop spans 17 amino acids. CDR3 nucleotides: TGTGCCAGCAGCTTGACCAGGACTAGCGGGAACACCGGGGAGCTGTTTTTT. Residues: CASSLTRTSGNTGELFF.

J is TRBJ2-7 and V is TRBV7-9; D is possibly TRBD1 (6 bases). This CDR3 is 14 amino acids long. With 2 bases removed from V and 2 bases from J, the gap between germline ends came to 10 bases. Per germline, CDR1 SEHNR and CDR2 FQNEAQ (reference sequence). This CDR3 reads CASSLSGVPYEQYF. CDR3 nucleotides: TGTGCCAGCAGCTTATCAGGGGTCCCCTACGAGCAGTACTTC. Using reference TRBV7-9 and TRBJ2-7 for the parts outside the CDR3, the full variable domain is DTGVSQNPRHKITKRGQNVTFRCDPISEHNRLYWYRQTLGQGPEFLTYFQNEAQLEKSRLLSDRFSAERPKGSFSTLEIQRTEQGDSAMYLCASSLSGVPYEQYFGPGTRLTVT.

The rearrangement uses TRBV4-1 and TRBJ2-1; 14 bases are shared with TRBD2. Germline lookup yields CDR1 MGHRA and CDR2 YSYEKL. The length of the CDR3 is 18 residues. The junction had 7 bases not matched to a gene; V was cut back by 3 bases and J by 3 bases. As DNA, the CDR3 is TGCGCCAGCAGCCACACAAAGGGGACTAGCGGGGGCTACAATGAGCAGTTCTTC. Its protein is CASSHTKGTSGGYNEQFF.

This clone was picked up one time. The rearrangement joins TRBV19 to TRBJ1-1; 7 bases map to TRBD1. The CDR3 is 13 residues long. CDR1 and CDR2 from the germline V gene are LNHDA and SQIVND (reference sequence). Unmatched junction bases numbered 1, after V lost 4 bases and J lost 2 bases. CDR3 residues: CASSNRGNTEAFF. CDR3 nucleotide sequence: TGTGCCAGTAGTAACAGGGGCAACACTGAAGCTTTCTTT.